This note documents a single T cell receptor (beta chain) sequence. Its antigen is not identified. The data derive from a study of T cell repertoires in cytomegalovirus infection. For the study at large: The study used recently identified HLA-C-restricted and well-studied HLA-B-restricted CMV epitopes. Matching HLA type and CMV infection were both indicated by public TCR beta signatures.

Unmatched junction bases numbered 12, after V lost 4 bases and J lost 6 bases. This CDR3 is built from 16 residues. Study-level points and caveats: Pooled public TCR beta family frequency picked out CMV carriers with the relevant HLA. CMV-specific TCR beta clonotypes restricted by HLA-C dominated the ex vivo response.

TCRdb used MiXCR to reprocess the reads, holding one entry per CDR3 protein. This sample carries 600,000 to 700,000 distinct CDR3 sequences, around a third of them seen once, and the ten largest clones take around a sixth. The sequenced sample was cultured PBMCs, obtained from culture after CMV antigen stimulation. The rearrangement uses TRBV12-3 or TRBV12-4 and TRBJ2-1; 7 bases match TRBD1. The receptor comes from a human donor in good health (CMV status not recorded). Some clones in this sample may be carry-over from other donors' samples. For the CDR3, the DNA is TGTGCCAGCAGTTCCCGGTGGACAGGCCGGGCCAATGAGCAGTTCTTC. This translates into CASSSRWTGRANEQFF.